Reported below is one TCR beta chain. Its specificity is unknown. Deletions cut 5 bases from V and 5 bases from J, with 9 bases between. CDR1 is LNHDA, CDR2 SQIVND, per germline (reference sequence). The CDR3 extends over 12 amino acids. The source of the sample is a study of CD4+ T cells in melanoma. Study-wide points: Neoantigen-specific CD4+ T cells in melanoma reportedly had diverse differentiation states.

Data came from immunoSEQ multiplex PCR; TCRdb stores just in-frame clones and leaves some out. Here the sample spans about 140,000 clones, 92% being singletons. This TCR was sampled from a human donor with melanoma. The chain uses TRBV19 and TRBJ2-5; D remains unclear. CDR3 in amino acids: CASSDMGETQYF. The DNA of the CDR3 is TGTGCCAGTAGTGACATGGGGGAGACCCAGTACTTC.